Below are 27 T cell receptor beta chains sequenced from a single sample in a study of blood T cell repertoires in COVID-19. Libraries were prepared by immunoSEQ multiplex PCR; TCRdb keeps only in-frame clonotypes and omits some of them. The sample lists 300,000 to 350,000 clones; approximately 90% were seen once. The sample consisted of PBMCs or T cells enriched from blood (not recorded which). Every receptor here comes from a woman between 25 and 40 years old who had been exposed to COVID-19.

The V and J genes are TRBV19 and TRBJ1-5; TRBD1 aligns across 12 bases. The V gene's germline CDR1 is LNHDA and CDR2 SQIVND (reference sequence). The V segment lost 3 bases and the J segment 5 bases; nucleotides outside the gene matches: 8. The CDR3 sequence is 17 residues long. Written as DNA, the CDR3 is TGTGCCAGTAGTATGGGACAGGGGGCGCTTCCCTATCAGCCCCAGCATTTT. Translating gives CASSMGQGALPYQPQHF.

The rearrangement joins TRBV6-4 to TRBJ1-2; TRBD1 might be the D (5 bases). Trimming removed 6 bases from V and 3 bases from J, with 17 bases in between. The CDR3 sequence is 15 residues long. CDR1 MRHNA and CDR2 SNTAGT come from the germline V gene. CDR3 residues: CASSDGPGGDYGYTF. CDR3 coding DNA: TGTGCCAGCAGCGACGGTCCGGGGGGGGACTATGGCTACACCTTC.

There are a few counts of this clone. This chain uses TRBV29-1 with TRBJ2-5, with TRBD1 matching over 9 bases. This CDR3 has 13 amino acids. V was clipped by 3 bases and J by 5 bases; unmatched bases: 4. Per the germline V gene, CDR1 is SQVTM and CDR2 is ANQGSEA. The CDR3 protein is CSVEGTGWETQYF. In DNA, the CDR3 is TGCAGCGTTGAGGGGACAGGGTGGGAGACCCAGTACTTC.

V is TRBV7-8 and J is TRBJ1-1; D gene unclear. V shed 3 bases and J shed 4 bases, with 15 bases lying between them. This CDR3 has 15 residues. CDR1 and CDR2 (germline): SGHVS, FQNEAQ. CDR3 loop: CASSFAGGPPTEAFF. The CDR3 nucleotides read TGTGCCAGCAGCTTCGCGGGCGGACCTCCCACTGAAGCTTTCTTT.

The chain has TRBV5-1 and TRBJ2-5; TRBD2 matches at 7 bases. The germline CDR1 and CDR2 sequences are SGHRS and YFSETQ. V lost 0 bases, J lost 1 base, and 3 bases stayed unmatched. The length of the CDR3 is 15 residues. In nucleotides, the CDR3 is TGCGCCAGCAGCTTGGAACCGGGGGGCCAAGAGACCCAGTACTTC. Translated, it gives CASSLEPGGQETQYF.

The chain is built from TRBV10-3 and TRBJ1-4; TRBD1 matches at 10 bases. In germline, CDR1 is ENHRY, CDR2 SYGVKD. This CDR3 has 13 amino acids. V lost 7 bases, J lost 6 bases, and 2 bases stayed unmatched. The CDR3 DNA reads TGTGCCATCAAGGGGACAGGGGATGAAAAACTGTTTTTT. Translation: CAIKGTGDEKLFF.

The chain has TRBV6-4 and TRBJ1-2, with D perhaps matching TRBD1 (5 bases). Germline loops: CDR1 MRHNA, CDR2 SNTAGT. The CDR3 loop spans 15 amino acids. V was trimmed by 0 bases and J by 8 bases, leaving 16 bases between them. CDR3 loop: CASSDSTGGMEGYTF. CDR3 coding DNA: TGTGCCAGCAGTGACTCGACGGGGGGAATGGAGGGCTACACCTTC.

The J gene is TRBJ1-2, the V gene TRBV19; D ambiguous. V lost 0 bases to trimming and J lost 4 bases, with 15 bases between them. This CDR3 has 16 residues. Germline assignment: CDR1 LNHDA and CDR2 SQIVND (reference sequence). This CDR3 is CASSIEGRHVLYGYTF. Here the CDR3 DNA reads TGTGCCAGTAGTATAGAAGGGAGACACGTTCTCTATGGCTACACCTTC.

The chain's CDR3 is CAWTLFSGNTIYF. CDR3 coding DNA: TGTGCCTGGACCCTTTTCTCTGGAAACACCATATATTTT. The rearrangement uses TRBV30 and TRBJ1-3; no reliable D call. V shed 4 bases and J shed 0 bases, with 7 bases lying between them. The CDR3 is made up of 13 amino acids. The V gene's germline CDR1 is GTSNPN and CDR2 SVGIG (reference sequence).

The chain employs TRBV27 and TRBJ1-2, with D unclear. The CDR3 totals 14 residues. Germline V lookup: CDR1 MNHEY, CDR2 SMNVEV (reference sequence). V lost 5 bases and J 6 bases, leaving 16 bases between the germline ends. The DNA of the CDR3 is TGTGCCAGCAGTCCACGGGGTCCGGAGGATGGCTACACCTTC. This translates into CASSPRGPEDGYTF.

The chain links TRBV5-1 to TRBJ2-3; 10 nucleotides match TRBD1. The CDR3 extends over 15 amino acids. V shed 4 bases, J shed 6 bases, and the junction held 8 bases outside the gene matches. Germline V gene lookup returns CDR1 SGHRS and CDR2 YFSETQ. CDR3 protein: CASSQGTGVADTQYF. For the CDR3, the DNA is TGCGCCAGCAGCCAAGGGACAGGGGTTGCCGATACGCAGTATTTT.

The chain combines TRBV5-5 with TRBJ1-1, with D perhaps matching TRBD1 (6 bases). This CDR3 has 15 amino acids. Germline V gene data show CDR1 as SGHKS and CDR2 as YYEKEE (reference sequence). V lost 4 bases and J 1 base, leaving 14 bases between the germline ends. The CDR3 nucleotides are TGTGCCAGCAGCCTAAGTGGGGGCCAGAACACTGAAGCTTTCTTT. This encodes CASSLSGGQNTEAFF.

The chain is built from TRBV4-1 and TRBJ1-4, with 8 bases that match TRBD1. Trimming cost V 3 bases and J 12 bases; bases outside gene matches: 21. Germline CDR1 reads MGHRA; CDR2 reads YSYEKL. CDR3 length equals 18 residues. The CDR3 region is CASSQVLQLTGGAPELFF. CDR3 in DNA: TGCGCCAGCAGCCAGGTTCTCCAACTAACAGGGGGGGCCCCAGAACTGTTTTTT.

The chain has TRBV28 and TRBJ1-4; 9 bases are shared with TRBD1. The junction had 4 bases not matched to a gene; V was cut back by 5 bases and J by 3 bases. The CDR3 totals 15 residues. The germline CDR1 and CDR2 sequences are MDHEN and SYDVKM. For the CDR3, the DNA is TGTGCCAGCAGTACACAGGGGGCGTCTAATGAAAAACTGTTTTTT. It codes for CASSTQGASNEKLFF.

This rearrangement joins TRBV7-2 to TRBJ2-5, with TRBD2 identical over 10 bases. The CDR3 has 16 amino acids. Germline V gene lookup returns CDR1 SGHTA and CDR2 FQGNSA. The V segment lost 5 bases and the J segment 5 bases; nucleotides outside the gene matches: 11. The CDR3 protein is CASSPQRGGRGETQYF. CDR3 DNA: TGTGCCAGCAGCCCTCAGCGGGGGGGCCGGGGGGAGACCCAGTACTTC.

V is TRBV5-1 and J is TRBJ1-1; D is perhaps TRBD1 (5 bases). Germline CDR1 reads SGHRS; CDR2 reads YFSETQ. Deletions cut 3 bases from V and 5 bases from J, with 14 bases between. This CDR3 contains 14 residues. Written as DNA, the CDR3 is TGCGCCAGCAGCTCCAAAGGGGTCCCGACTGAAGCTTTCTTT. Amino acids: CASSSKGVPTEAFF. The whole variable domain, filled in from reference TRBV5-1 and TRBJ1-1, reads KAGVTQTPRYLIKTRGQQVTLSCSPISGHRSVSWYQQTPGQGLQFLFEYFSETQRNKGNFPGRFSGRQFSNSRSEMNVSTLELGDSALYLCASSSKGVPTEAFFGQGTRLTVV.

This chain links TRBV10-3 with TRBJ1-1; 9 bases are shared with TRBD1. V lost 3 bases, J lost 8 bases, and 4 bases stayed unmatched. CDR1 is ENHRY and CDR2 is SYGVKD in the germline V gene. CDR3 length: 13 amino acids. The chain's CDR3 is CAISELGQGEAFF. As DNA, the CDR3 is TGTGCCATCAGTGAACTCGGACAGGGGGAAGCTTTCTTT.

The rearrangement links TRBV29-1 to TRBJ1-3; no clear D. V gave up 4 bases and J gave up 3 bases, with 7 bases separating them. This CDR3 spans 12 amino acids. CDR1 is SQVTM and CDR2 is ANQGSEA in the germline V gene. CDR3 nucleotide sequence: TGCAGCGTTGTGGGCCTTGGAAACACCATATATTTT. It encodes CSVVGLGNTIYF.

This chain connects TRBV7-9 to TRBJ2-7; 7 bases align to TRBD1. This CDR3 has 15 amino acids. V lost 5 bases to trimming and J lost 1 base; unmatched junction nucleotides: 8. CDR1 and CDR2 from the germline V gene are SEHNR and FQNEAQ (reference sequence). CDR3 protein: CASSRQGALSYEQYF. The CDR3 DNA is TGTGCCAGCAGCCGACAGGGAGCTTTGTCCTACGAGCAGTACTTC. The full variable domain, completed using reference TRBV7-9 and TRBJ2-7, is DTGVSQNPRHKITKRGQNVTFRCDPISEHNRLYWYRQTLGQGPEFLTYFQNEAQLEKSRLLSDRFSAERPKGSFSTLEIQRTEQGDSAMYLCASSRQGALSYEQYFGPGTRLTVT.

This chain links TRBV7-8 with TRBJ1-3, with 12 bases fitting TRBD1. Germline lookup yields CDR1 SGHVS and CDR2 FQNEAQ. Trimming took 1 base from V and 3 from J; bases not matched to a gene: 4. CDR3 length equals 17 residues. CDR3 region: CASSLGGQGAVGNTIYF. CDR3 coding DNA: TGTGCCAGCAGCTTAGGGGGACAGGGGGCGGTTGGAAACACCATATATTTT.

This chain joins TRBV9 and TRBJ1-2; perhaps TRBD1 as D (5 bases). Looked up from germline, CDR1 is SGDLS and CDR2 is YYNGEE. Trimming cost V 4 bases and J 8 bases, with 21 bases left between them. This CDR3 has 15 amino acids. The CDR3: CASSPVGAHTLGYTF. CDR3 nucleotides: TGTGCCAGCAGCCCCGTAGGGGCACATACGTTGGGCTACACCTTC.

The genes are TRBV11-1 and TRBJ2-2; 11 positions agree with TRBD2. Germline CDR1 and CDR2: SGHAT and FQDESV (reference sequence). The CDR3 sequence is 16 residues long. V was clipped by 4 bases and J by 4 bases; unmatched bases: 5. The CDR3 reads CASSSSGGLFTGELFF. The CDR3 DNA sequence: TGTGCCAGCAGCTCTAGCGGGGGGCTTTTCACCGGGGAGCTGTTTTTT.

The J gene is TRBJ1-2, the V gene TRBV24-1; tentatively, D is TRBD1 (5 bases). This CDR3 contains 14 residues. From germline, CDR1 is KGHDR and CDR2 SFDVKD. Trimming removed 7 bases at V and 7 bases at J, with 18 bases between. CDR3 sequence: CATRPGTPKGGYTF. The CDR3 DNA follows: TGTGCCACCAGACCCGGGACTCCTAAGGGTGGCTACACCTTC.

The chain recombines TRBV5-4 with TRBJ1-1; unclear D gene. V dropped 4 bases and J dropped 0 bases, with 19 bases sitting between them. This CDR3 is 17 amino acids long. CDR1 and CDR2 (germline): SGHNT, YYREEE (reference sequence). CDR3 protein: CASSPPFGQTMNTEAFF. The CDR3 nucleotides read TGTGCCAGCAGCCCCCCGTTTGGGCAGACCATGAACACTGAAGCTTTCTTT.

The CDR3 here is CASSLGQGRGEKLFF. CDR3 bases: TGTGCCAGCAGCTTGGGACAGGGAAGAGGCGAAAAACTGTTTTTT. The chain combines TRBV7-8 with TRBJ1-4, with 9 positions matching TRBD1. The germline gives CDR1 SGHVS, CDR2 FQNEAQ. The CDR3 has 15 residues. J gave up 8 bases and V 3 bases, and 7 bases lay outside the gene matches.

CDR3 DNA sequence: TGTGCCAGCAGTTTAGGGGGGGCCCAAGAGACCCAGTACTTC. Translation: CASSLGGAQETQYF. V usage is TRBV28 and J usage is TRBJ2-5, with D possibly matching TRBD2 (7 bases). CDR1 MDHEN and CDR2 SYDVKM come from the germline V gene. V lost 2 bases and J 1 base, leaving 8 bases between the germline ends. This CDR3 comprises 14 residues.

The V call is TRBV6-5, the J call TRBJ1-6; TRBD1 agrees at 7 bases. J was trimmed by 4 bases and V by 2 bases; bases with no gene match: 5. Germline assignment: CDR1 MNHEY and CDR2 SVGAGI. The CDR3 length is 16 residues. In DNA form, the CDR3 reads TGTGCCAGCAGTTACGAGGGGACAGCATATAATTCACCCCTCCACTTT. Its protein product is CASSYEGTAYNSPLHF.